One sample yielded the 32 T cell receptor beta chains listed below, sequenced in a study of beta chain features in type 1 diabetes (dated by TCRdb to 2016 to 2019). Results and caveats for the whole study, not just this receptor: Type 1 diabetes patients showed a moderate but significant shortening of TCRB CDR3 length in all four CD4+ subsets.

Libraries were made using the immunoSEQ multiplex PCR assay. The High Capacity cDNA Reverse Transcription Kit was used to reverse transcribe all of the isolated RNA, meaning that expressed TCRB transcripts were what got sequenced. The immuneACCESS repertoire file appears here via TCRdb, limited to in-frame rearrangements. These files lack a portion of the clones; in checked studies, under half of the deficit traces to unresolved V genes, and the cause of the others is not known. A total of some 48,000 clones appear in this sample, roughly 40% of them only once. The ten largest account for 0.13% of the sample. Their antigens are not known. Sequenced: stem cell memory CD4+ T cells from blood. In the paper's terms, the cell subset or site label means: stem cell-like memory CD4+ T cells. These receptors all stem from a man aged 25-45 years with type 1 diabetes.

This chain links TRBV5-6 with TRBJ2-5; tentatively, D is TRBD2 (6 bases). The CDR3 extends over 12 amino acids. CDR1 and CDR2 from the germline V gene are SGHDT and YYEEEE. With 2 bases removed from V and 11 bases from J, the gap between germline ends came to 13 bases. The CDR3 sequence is CASSFWSREQYF. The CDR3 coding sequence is TGTGCCAGCAGCTTTTGGAGTCGGGAGCAGTACTTC.

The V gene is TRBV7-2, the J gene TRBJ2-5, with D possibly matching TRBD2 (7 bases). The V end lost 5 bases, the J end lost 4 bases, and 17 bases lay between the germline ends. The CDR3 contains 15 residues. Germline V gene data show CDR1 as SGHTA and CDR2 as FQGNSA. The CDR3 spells CASSPREGGAETQYF. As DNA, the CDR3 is TGTGCCAGCAGCCCCAGGGAGGGGGGGGCAGAGACCCAGTACTTC.

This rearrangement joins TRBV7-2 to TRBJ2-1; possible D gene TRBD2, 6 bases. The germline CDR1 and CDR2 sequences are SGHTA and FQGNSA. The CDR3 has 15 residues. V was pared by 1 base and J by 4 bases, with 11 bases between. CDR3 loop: CASSLDGSSYNEQFF. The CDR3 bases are TGTGCCAGCAGCTTAGACGGGAGTTCGTACAATGAGCAGTTCTTC.

The CDR3 here is CASSDYQGPETQYF. The CDR3 coding sequence is TGTGCCAGCAGCGACTATCAGGGGCCGGAGACCCAGTACTTC. The V call is TRBV6-1, the J call TRBJ2-5; D possibly corresponds to TRBD1 (6 bases). The CDR3 has 14 amino acids. Trimming stripped 6 bases from V and 5 bases from J, with 16 bases between. Germline-derived CDR1 and CDR2 are MNHNS and SASEGT.

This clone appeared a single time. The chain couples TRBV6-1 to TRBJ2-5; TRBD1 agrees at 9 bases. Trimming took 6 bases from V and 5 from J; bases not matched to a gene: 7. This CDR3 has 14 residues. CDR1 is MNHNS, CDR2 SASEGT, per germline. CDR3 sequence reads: CASRMTGGPETQYF. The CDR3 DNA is TGTGCCAGCAGAATGACAGGGGGGCCGGAGACCCAGTACTTC.

CDR3 nucleotide sequence: TGTGCCAGCAGGCTAGCGTCTTACAATGAGCAGTTCTTC. Translation: CASRLASYNEQFF. This rearrangement joins TRBV6-6 to TRBJ2-1, with a tentative D call TRBD2 (6 bases). Deletions cut 6 bases from V and 4 bases from J, with 10 bases between. Germline CDR1 MNHNY, CDR2 SVGAGI (reference sequence). The CDR3 covers 13 residues.

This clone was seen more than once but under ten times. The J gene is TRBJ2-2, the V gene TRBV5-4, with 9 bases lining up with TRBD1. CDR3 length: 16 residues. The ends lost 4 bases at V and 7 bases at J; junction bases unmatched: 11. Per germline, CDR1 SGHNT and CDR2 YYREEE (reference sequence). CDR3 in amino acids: CASSEGGQGWSGELFF. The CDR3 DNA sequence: TGTGCCAGCAGCGAGGGGGGACAGGGATGGAGCGGGGAGCTGTTTTTT.

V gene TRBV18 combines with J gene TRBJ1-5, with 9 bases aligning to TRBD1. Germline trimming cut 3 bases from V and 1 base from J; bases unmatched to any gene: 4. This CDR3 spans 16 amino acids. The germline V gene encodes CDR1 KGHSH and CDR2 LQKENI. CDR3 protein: CASSPWGQGSNQPQHF. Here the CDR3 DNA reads TGTGCCAGCTCACCCTGGGGACAGGGAAGCAATCAGCCCCAGCATTTT.

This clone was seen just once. CDR3 bases: TGCGCCAGCAGCTCAACGGGGGGGTACCAAGAGACCCAGTACTTC. Its protein is CASSSTGGYQETQYF. The chain has TRBV5-1 and TRBJ2-5; 8 nucleotides agree with TRBD2. V lost 3 bases and J lost 0; bases outside the gene matches: 4. The CDR3 length is 15 residues. The germline gives CDR1 SGHRS, CDR2 YFSETQ.

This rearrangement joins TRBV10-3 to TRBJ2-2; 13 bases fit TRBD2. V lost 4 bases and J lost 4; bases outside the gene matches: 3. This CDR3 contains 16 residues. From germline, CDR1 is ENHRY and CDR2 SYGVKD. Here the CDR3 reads CAISGGTSGITGELFF. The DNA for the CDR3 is TGTGCCATCAGTGGCGGGACTAGCGGGATCACCGGGGAGCTGTTTTTT.

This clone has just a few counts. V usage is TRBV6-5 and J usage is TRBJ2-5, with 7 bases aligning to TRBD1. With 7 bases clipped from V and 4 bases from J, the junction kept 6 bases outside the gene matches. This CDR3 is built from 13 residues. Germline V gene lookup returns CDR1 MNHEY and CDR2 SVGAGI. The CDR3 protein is CASTPRGRETQYF. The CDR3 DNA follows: TGTGCCAGCACTCCGAGGGGGCGAGAGACCCAGTACTTC.

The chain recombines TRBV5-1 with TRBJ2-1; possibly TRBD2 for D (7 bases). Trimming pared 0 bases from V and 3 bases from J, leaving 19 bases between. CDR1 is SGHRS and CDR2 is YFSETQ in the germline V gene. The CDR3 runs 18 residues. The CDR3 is CASSLVRGNSGFYNEQFF. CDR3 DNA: TGCGCCAGCAGCTTGGTTAGGGGGAATAGCGGGTTCTACAATGAGCAGTTCTTC.

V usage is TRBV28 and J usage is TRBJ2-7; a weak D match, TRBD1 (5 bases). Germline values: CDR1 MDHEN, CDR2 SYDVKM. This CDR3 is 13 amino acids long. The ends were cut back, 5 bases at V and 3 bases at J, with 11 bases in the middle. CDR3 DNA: TGTGCCAGCAGTCTCAGGGATGGCTACGAGCAGTACTTC. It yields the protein CASSLRDGYEQYF.

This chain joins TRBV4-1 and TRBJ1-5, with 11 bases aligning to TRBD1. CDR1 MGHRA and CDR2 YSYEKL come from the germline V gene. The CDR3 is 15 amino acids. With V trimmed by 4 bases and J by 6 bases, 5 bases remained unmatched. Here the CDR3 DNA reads TGCGCCAGCAGCCCAGGACAGGGGGCAGTTCAGCCCCAGCATTTT. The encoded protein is CASSPGQGAVQPQHF.

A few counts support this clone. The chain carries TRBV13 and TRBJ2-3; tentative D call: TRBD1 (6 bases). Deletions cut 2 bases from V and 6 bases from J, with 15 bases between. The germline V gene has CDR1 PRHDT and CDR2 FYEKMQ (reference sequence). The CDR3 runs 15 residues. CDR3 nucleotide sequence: TGTGCCAGCAGCTTATATCAGAGGGGGATGGATACGCAGTATTTT. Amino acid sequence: CASSLYQRGMDTQYF.

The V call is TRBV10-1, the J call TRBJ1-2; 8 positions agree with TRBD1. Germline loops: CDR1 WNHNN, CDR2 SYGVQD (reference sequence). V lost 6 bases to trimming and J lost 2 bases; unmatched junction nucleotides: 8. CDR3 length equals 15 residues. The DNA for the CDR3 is TGCGCCAGCAGACCCCGGACAGGGACAAACTATGGCTACACCTTC. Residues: CASRPRTGTNYGYTF.

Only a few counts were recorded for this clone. The CDR3 DNA is TGTGCCAGCAGCTTAAAGAGAGACAGACCCTACAATGAGCAGTTCTTC. This sequence encodes CASSLKRDRPYNEQFF. The chain is built from TRBV5-4 and TRBJ2-1; D perhaps matches TRBD1 (5 bases). The CDR3 has 16 residues. V dropped 2 bases and J dropped 2 bases, with 14 bases sitting between them. The germline CDR1 and CDR2 sequences are SGHNT and YYREEE (reference sequence).

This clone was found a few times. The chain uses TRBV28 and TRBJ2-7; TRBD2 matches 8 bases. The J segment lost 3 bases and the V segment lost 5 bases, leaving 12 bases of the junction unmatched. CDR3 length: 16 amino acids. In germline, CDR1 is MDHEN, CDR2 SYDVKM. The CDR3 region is CASSDPRLALHYEQYF. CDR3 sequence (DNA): TGTGCCAGCAGTGACCCCCGACTAGCGCTGCACTACGAGCAGTACTTC.

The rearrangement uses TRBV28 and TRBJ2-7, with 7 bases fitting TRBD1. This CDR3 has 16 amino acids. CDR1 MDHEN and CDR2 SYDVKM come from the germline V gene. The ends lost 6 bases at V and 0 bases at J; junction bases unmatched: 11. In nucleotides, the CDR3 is TGTGCCAGCAGGCTCCGCAGGGGGAACCCCTCCTACGAGCAGTACTTC. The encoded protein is CASRLRRGNPSYEQYF.

The CDR3 nucleotides are TGTGCCAGCAGAGCGGACAGGGGGCTTGGAGGCTACACCTTC. Its protein is CASRADRGLGGYTF. This chain uses TRBV6-1 with TRBJ1-2; the match to TRBD1 covers 11 bases. Germline CDR1 is MNHNS and CDR2 is SASEGT. After removal of 6 bases from V and 8 bases from J, the junction contained 8 bases not matched to a gene. This CDR3 contains 14 residues.

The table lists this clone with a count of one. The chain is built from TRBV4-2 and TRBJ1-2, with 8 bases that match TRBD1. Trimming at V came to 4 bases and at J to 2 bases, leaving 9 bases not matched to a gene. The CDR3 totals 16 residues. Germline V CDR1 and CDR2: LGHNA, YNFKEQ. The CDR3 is CASSPSGQAANYGYTF. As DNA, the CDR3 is TGTGCCAGCAGCCCATCGGGACAGGCAGCCAACTATGGCTACACCTTC.

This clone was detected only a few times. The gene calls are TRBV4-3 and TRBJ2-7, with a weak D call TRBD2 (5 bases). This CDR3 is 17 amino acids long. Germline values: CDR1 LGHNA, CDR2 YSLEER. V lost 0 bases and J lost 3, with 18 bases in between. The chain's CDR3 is CASSQEAGTGILYEQYF. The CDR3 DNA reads TGCGCCAGCAGCCAAGAAGCCGGTACGGGGATCCTCTACGAGCAGTACTTC.

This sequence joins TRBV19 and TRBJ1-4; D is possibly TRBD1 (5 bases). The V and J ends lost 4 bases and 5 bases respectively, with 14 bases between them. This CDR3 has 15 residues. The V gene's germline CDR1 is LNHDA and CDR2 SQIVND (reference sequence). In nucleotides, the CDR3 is TGTGCCAGTAGTACAACCCGGGACTCAAATGAAAAACTGTTTTTT. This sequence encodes CASSTTRDSNEKLFF. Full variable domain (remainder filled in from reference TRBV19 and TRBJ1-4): DGGITQSPKYLFRKEGQNVTLSCEQNLNHDAMYWYRQDPGQGLRLIYYSQIVNDFQKGDIAEGYSVSREKKESFPLTVTSAQKNPTAFYLCASSTTRDSNEKLFFGSGTQLSVL.

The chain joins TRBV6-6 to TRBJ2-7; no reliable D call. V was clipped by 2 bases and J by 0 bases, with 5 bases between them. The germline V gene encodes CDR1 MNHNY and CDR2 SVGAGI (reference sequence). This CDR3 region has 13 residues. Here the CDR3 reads CASSYLLSYEQYF. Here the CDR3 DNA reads TGTGCCAGCAGTTACCTCCTCTCCTACGAGCAGTACTTC.

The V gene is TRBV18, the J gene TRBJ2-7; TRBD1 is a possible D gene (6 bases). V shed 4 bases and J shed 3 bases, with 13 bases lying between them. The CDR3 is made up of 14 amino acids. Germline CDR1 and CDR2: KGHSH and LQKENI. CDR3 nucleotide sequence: TGTGCCAGCTCACGGTACACACAGGGCTACGAGCAGTACTTC. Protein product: CASSRYTQGYEQYF.

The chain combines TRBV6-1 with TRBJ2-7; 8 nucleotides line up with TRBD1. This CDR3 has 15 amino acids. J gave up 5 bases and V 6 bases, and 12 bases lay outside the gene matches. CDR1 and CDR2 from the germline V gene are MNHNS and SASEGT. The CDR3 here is CASRGLRGPGDEQYF. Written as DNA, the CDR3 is TGTGCCAGCAGGGGTCTCAGGGGGCCAGGCGACGAGCAGTACTTC.

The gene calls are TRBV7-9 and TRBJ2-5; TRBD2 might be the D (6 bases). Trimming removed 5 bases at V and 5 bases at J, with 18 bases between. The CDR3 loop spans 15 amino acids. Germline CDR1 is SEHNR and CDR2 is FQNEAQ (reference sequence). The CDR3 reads CASSLLGGAGETQYF. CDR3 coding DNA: TGTGCCAGCAGCCTCCTGGGGGGAGCTGGGGAGACCCAGTACTTC.

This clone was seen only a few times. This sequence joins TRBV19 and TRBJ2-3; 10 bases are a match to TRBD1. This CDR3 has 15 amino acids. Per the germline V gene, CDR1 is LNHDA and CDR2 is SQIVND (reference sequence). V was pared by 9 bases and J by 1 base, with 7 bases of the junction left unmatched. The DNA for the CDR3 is TGTGCCAGCGGAACCGGGACAGGGGGCACAGATACGCAGTATTTT. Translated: CASGTGTGGTDTQYF.

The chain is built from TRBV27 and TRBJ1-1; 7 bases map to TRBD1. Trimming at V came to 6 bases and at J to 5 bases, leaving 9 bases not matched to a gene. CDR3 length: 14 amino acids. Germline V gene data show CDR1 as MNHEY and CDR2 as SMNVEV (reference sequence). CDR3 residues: CASRLTGVGTEAFF. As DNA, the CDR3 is TGTGCCAGCAGGTTAACAGGGGTAGGGACTGAAGCTTTCTTT.

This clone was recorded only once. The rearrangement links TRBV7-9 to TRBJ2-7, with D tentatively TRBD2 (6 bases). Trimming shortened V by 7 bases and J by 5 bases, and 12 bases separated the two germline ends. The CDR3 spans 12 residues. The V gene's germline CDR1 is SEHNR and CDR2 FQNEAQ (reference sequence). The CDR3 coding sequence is TGTGCCAGCACTCTCTGGGGGGACGAGCAGTACTTC. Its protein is CASTLWGDEQYF.

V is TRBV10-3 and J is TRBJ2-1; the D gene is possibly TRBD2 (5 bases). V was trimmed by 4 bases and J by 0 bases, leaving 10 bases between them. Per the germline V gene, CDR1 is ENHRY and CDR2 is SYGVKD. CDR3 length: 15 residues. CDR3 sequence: CAISGAARSYNEQFF. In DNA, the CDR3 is TGTGCCATCAGTGGAGCGGCCCGCTCCTACAATGAGCAGTTCTTC.

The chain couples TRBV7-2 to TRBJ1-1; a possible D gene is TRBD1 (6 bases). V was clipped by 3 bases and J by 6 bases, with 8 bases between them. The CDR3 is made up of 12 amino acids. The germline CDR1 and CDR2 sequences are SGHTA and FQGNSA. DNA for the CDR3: TGTGCCAGCAGCTTGGGGGGGCCTGAAGCTTTCTTT. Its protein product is CASSLGGPEAFF. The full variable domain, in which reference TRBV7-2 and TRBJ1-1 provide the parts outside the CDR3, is GAGVSQSPSNKVTEKGKDVELRCDPISGHTALYWYRQSLGQGLEFLIYFQGNSAPDKSGLPSDRFSAERTGGSVSTLTIQRTQQEDSAVYLCASSLGGPEAFFGQGTRLTVV.